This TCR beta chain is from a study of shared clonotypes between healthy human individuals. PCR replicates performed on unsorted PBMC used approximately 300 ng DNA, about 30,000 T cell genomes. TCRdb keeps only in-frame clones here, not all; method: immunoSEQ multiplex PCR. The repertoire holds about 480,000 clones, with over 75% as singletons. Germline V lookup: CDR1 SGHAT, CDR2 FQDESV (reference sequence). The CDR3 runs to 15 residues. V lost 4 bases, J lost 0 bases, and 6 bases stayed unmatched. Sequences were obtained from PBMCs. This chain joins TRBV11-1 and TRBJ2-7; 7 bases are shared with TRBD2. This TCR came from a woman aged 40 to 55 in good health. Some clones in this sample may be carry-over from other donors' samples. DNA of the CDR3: TGTGCCAGCAGCTCCAAACTAGCGAGCTCCTACGAGCAGTACTTC. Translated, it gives CASSSKLASSYEQYF. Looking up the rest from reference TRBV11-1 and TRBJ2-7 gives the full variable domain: EAEVAQSPRYKITEKSQAVAFWCDPISGHATLYWYRQILGQGPELLVQFQDESVVDDSQLPKDRFSAERLKGVDSTLKIQPAELGDSAMYLCASSSKLASSYEQYFGPGTRLTVT.